This T cell receptor (beta chain) was sequenced for a study of blood T cell repertoires in COVID-19. Clones were sequenced by immunoSEQ multiplex PCR, and TCRdb holds only the in-frame ones, with some missing. The sample includes around 220,000 clones, 90% of them seen just once. Germline V CDR1 and CDR2: SQVTM, ANQGSEA. J gave up 0 bases and V 5 bases, and 6 bases lay outside the gene matches. This CDR3 comprises 14 residues. This chain connects TRBV29-1 to TRBJ2-7, with TRBD1 identical over 8 bases. The sample was PBMCs or T cells enriched from blood (not recorded which). The clonotype comes from a young man who had been exposed to COVID-19. The CDR3 sequence: CSVSTGANSYEQYF. DNA of the CDR3: TGCAGCGTTTCGACAGGGGCTAACTCCTACGAGCAGTACTTC.